This T cell receptor beta chain stems from a study of shared clonotypes between healthy human individuals. Clones were read by immunoSEQ multiplex PCR, and TCRdb kept only the in-frame ones, dropping some. The sample holds a few million clones, more than 90% seen once. Overall study findings and caveats: The generation probabilities recorded for non-shared clonotypes fell below those of clonotypes shared by all four donors. The sharing of approximately 4.6% of naive CD4 clonotypes was seen across a handful of donors.

It was into CD45RA+ naive and CD45RA-negative memory subsets that the CD4+ cells were split. In germline, CDR1 is MDHEN, CDR2 SYDVKM. The ends were cut back, 4 bases at V and 0 bases at J, with 18 bases in the middle. The CDR3 is made up of 17 amino acids. Remarks on this clone: No antigen is known for it.

The J gene is TRBJ1-2, the V gene TRBV28; D unclear. Sequencing was carried out using naive CD4+ T cells sorted from blood. Specified subset: CD45RA+ positively selected. This receptor was taken from a man between 18 and 35 years old in good health. This CDR3 is CASSSPGLGLTNYGYTF. In DNA, the CDR3 is TGTGCCAGCAGTTCGCCGGGGTTGGGGTTGACTAACTATGGCTACACCTTC.